A single sample is the source of the 16 T cell receptor beta chains below, sequenced in a study of radiotherapy plus CTLA-4 blockade in lung cancer (dated by TCRdb to the late 2010s). Library creation used the immunoSEQ multiplex PCR assay. Imported from immuneACCESS, the table was reduced by TCRdb to in-frame sequences with V and J called. These copies leave out some clones; in studies compared against another copy, an unresolved V gene accounts for under half, and the cause of the remainder is not known. Here the sample has 30,000 or so clones; around 73% occur a single time. The ten largest clonotypes hold 7.5% of the sample. Material: peripheral blood, obtained from a patient treated with radiotherapy plus ipilimumab. These TCRs come from a human donor with non-small cell lung cancer who had stable disease on radiotherapy plus ipilimumab.

The CDR3 region has the DNA TGCGCCATCTGGCTGAGAGCGTCCCTCACCCTTCCTCAGCCCCAGCATTTT. As protein: CAIWLRASLTLPQPQHF. V is TRBV23-1 and J is TRBJ1-5, with D unclear. TRBV23-1 is labeled an ORF, and its function is uncertain. There are 17 residues in the CDR3. Deletions cut 10 bases from V and 6 bases from J, with 28 bases between.

The chain carries TRBV12-5 and TRBJ2-5, with unresolved D. The CDR3 totals 12 residues. CDR1 is LGHNT and CDR2 is FRNRAP in the germline V gene. Trimming removed 8 bases at V and 5 bases at J, with 12 bases between. The CDR3, as DNA: TGTGCTAGTTCTACGGGTGGGGAGACCCAGTACTTC. Its protein is CASSTGGETQYF.

The chain employs TRBV5-5 and TRBJ2-2; D gene ambiguous. V lost 0 bases to trimming and J lost 0 bases, with 6 bases between them. This CDR3 has 15 amino acids. Per germline, CDR1 SGHKS and CDR2 YYEKEE (reference sequence). The CDR3 here is CASSLARANTGELFF. CDR3 DNA: TGTGCCAGCAGCTTGGCACGAGCGAACACCGGGGAGCTGTTTTTT. The variable domain in full, completed from reference TRBV5-5 and TRBJ2-2, reads DAGVTQSPTHLIKTRGQQVTLRCSPISGHKSVSWYQQVLGQGPQFIFQYYEKEERGRGNFPDRFSARQFPNYSSELNVNALLLGDSALYLCASSLARANTGELFFGEGSRLTVL.

The chain links TRBV6-1 to TRBJ2-2, with TRBD2 identical over 15 bases. Trimming cost V 3 bases and J 6 bases; bases outside gene matches: 2. Germline CDR1 is MNHNS and CDR2 is SASEGT. The CDR3 runs to 16 residues. Here the CDR3 DNA reads TGTGCCAGCAGTGAGGGACTAGCGGGGGGATCCGGGGAGCTGTTTTTT. Translating gives CASSEGLAGGSGELFF.

The chain joins TRBV7-9 to TRBJ1-6; D call uncertain. Looked up from germline, CDR1 is SEHNR and CDR2 is FQNEAQ (reference sequence). V dropped 1 base and J dropped 7 bases, with 11 bases sitting between them. This CDR3 contains 15 residues. The CDR3 protein is CASSLDDGGNSPLHF. The CDR3 bases are TGTGCCAGCAGCTTAGACGACGGCGGGAATTCACCCCTCCACTTT.

V is TRBV6-4 and J is TRBJ2-5, with no clear D. Germline CDR1 MRHNA, CDR2 SNTAGT. The V and J ends lost 8 bases and 3 bases respectively, with 13 bases between them. The CDR3 runs to 13 residues. The CDR3 DNA reads TGTGCCAGCGAAGTGATGGGTAAAGAGACCCAGTACTTC. Its protein is CASEVMGKETQYF.

The chain couples TRBV10-1 to TRBJ1-5; D is undetermined. The CDR3 extends over 14 amino acids. Germline assignment: CDR1 WNHNN and CDR2 SYGVQD (reference sequence). V dropped 2 bases and J dropped 9 bases, with 14 bases sitting between them. The DNA of the CDR3 is TGCGCCAGCAGTGAGCCCCTCGAAGGACGGCCCCAGCATTTT. Its translation is CASSEPLEGRPQHF.

The V gene is TRBV27, the J gene TRBJ1-5, with 8 bases lining up with TRBD1. Germline V gives CDR1 MNHEY, CDR2 SMNVEV (reference sequence). This CDR3 is 15 amino acids long. V was pared by 3 bases and J by 0 bases, with 1 base of the junction left unmatched. The CDR3 bases are TGTGCCAGCAGTTTGACAGGGGCTAGCAATCAGCCCCAGCATTTT. Encoded protein: CASSLTGASNQPQHF.

This clone was observed a few times. CDR3 sequence reads: CASRPGELINEKLFF. The CDR3, as DNA: TGTGCCAGCAGACCAGGGGAATTGATTAATGAAAAACTGTTTTTT. The chain recombines TRBV6-5 with TRBJ1-4, with D tentatively TRBD1 (6 bases). The CDR3 extends over 15 amino acids. V gave up 6 bases and J gave up 4 bases, with 15 bases separating them. From germline, CDR1 is MNHEY and CDR2 SVGAGI.

The rearrangement joins TRBV5-1 to TRBJ2-5; 8 nucleotides align to TRBD2. CDR1 and CDR2 from the germline V gene are SGHRS and YFSETQ. V shed 0 bases, J shed 2 bases, and the junction held 3 bases outside the gene matches. The CDR3 has 15 amino acids. The CDR3 DNA reads as TGCGCCAGCAGCTTGGGGACTAGCAGGCAAGAGACCCAGTACTTC. It yields the protein CASSLGTSRQETQYF.

The chain recombines TRBV28 with TRBJ1-6, with 7 bases matching TRBD1. J gave up 6 bases and V 3 bases, and 2 bases lay outside the gene matches. The CDR3 extends over 14 amino acids. Germline CDR1 MDHEN, CDR2 SYDVKM. Here the CDR3 DNA reads TGTGCCAGCAGTTTCGGACAGGTTAATTCACCCCTCCACTTT. This codes for CASSFGQVNSPLHF.

The CDR3 DNA sequence: TGTGCCAGCAGTCCGGGACAGGGGAAGGTCGGGGCCAACGTCCTGACTTTC. Protein: CASSPGQGKVGANVLTF. The chain employs TRBV7-7 and TRBJ2-6, with 10 positions matching TRBD1. With V trimmed by 6 bases and J by 4 bases, 9 bases remained unmatched. Germline loops: CDR1 SSHAT, CDR2 FNYEAQ (reference sequence). The CDR3 contains 17 residues.

The chain has TRBV9 and TRBJ2-6, with no clear D. V lost 0 bases and J lost 4, with 14 bases in between. The CDR3 totals 17 residues. Per germline, CDR1 SGDLS and CDR2 YYNGEE. The CDR3 reads CASSVEVKPAGANVLTF. Written as DNA, the CDR3 is TGTGCCAGCAGCGTAGAGGTAAAACCTGCGGGGGCCAACGTCCTGACTTTC.

The CDR3 sequence: CASSEDVLADTQYF. The CDR3 DNA reads as TGTGCCAGCAGTGAGGACGTCTTGGCAGATACGCAGTATTTT. The V and J genes are TRBV2 and TRBJ2-3; D not resolved. The CDR3 loop spans 14 amino acids. Trimming took 3 bases from V and 4 from J, leaving 11 bases between them. Germline V gene sequence: CDR1 SNHLY, CDR2 FYNNEI.

A few counts support this clone. This chain connects TRBV2 to TRBJ1-6; D unclear. V was pared by 4 bases and J by 9 bases, with 13 bases between. Germline CDR1 SNHLY, CDR2 FYNNEI. CDR3 length equals 14 residues. The CDR3 DNA sequence: TGTGCCAGCAGTGTTGGACTACAAAGTTCACCCCTCCACTTT. The encoded protein is CASSVGLQSSPLHF. The whole variable domain, remainder taken from reference TRBV2 and TRBJ1-6, is EPEVTQTPSHQVTQMGQEVILRCVPISNHLYFYWYRQILGQKVEFLVSFYNNEISEKSEIFDDQFSVERPDGSNFTLKIRSTKLEDSAMYFCASSVGLQSSPLHFGNGTRLTVT.

The chain employs TRBV5-8 and TRBJ2-7; D call uncertain. Trimming shortened V by 4 bases and J by 4 bases, and 15 bases separated the two germline ends. Germline CDR1 reads SGHTS; CDR2 reads YDEGEE. The CDR3 has 14 residues. The CDR3 DNA sequence: TGTGCCAGCAGCCACGGACGTGAAGGGTACGAGCAGTACGTC. It yields the protein CASSHGREGYEQYV.